These 4 T cell receptor beta chains originate from one sample sequenced in a study of CD8 T cells in Susac syndrome. Random hexamers primed reverse transcription of about 0.45 to 1 ug RNA. TCRdb re-called the immunoSEQ multiplex PCR reads through MiXCR, storing one row per CDR3 protein. This table holds around 79,000 distinct CDR3 sequences, about 95% found once. The specimen sequenced was CD8+ T cells from PBMCs. All receptors derive from a human donor with multiple sclerosis.

The gene calls are TRBV27 and TRBJ1-2, with D perhaps matching TRBD1 (6 bases). CDR1 is MNHEY and CDR2 is SMNVEV in the germline V gene (reference sequence). V shed 4 bases and J shed 2 bases, with 14 bases lying between them. This CDR3 spans 15 amino acids. The CDR3 nucleotides read TGTGCCAGCAGTTCCAGGGGCCCTACAAACTATGGCTACACCTTC. It specifies CASSSRGPTNYGYTF.

The chain links TRBV19 to TRBJ1-1, with D hard to call. CDR1 and CDR2 (germline): LNHDA, SQIVND (reference sequence). V shed 4 bases and J shed 1 base, with 7 bases lying between them. This CDR3 is built from 13 residues. This CDR3 reads CASSRYGNTEAFF. As DNA, the CDR3 is TGTGCCAGTAGTAGGTATGGGAACACTGAAGCTTTCTTT. Drawing the rest from reference TRBV19 and TRBJ1-1, the complete variable domain is DGGITQSPKYLFRKEGQNVTLSCEQNLNHDAMYWYRQDPGQGLRLIYYSQIVNDFQKGDIAEGYSVSREKKESFPLTVTSAQKNPTAFYLCASSRYGNTEAFFGQGTRLTVV.

The CDR3 region has the DNA TGTGCCAGTAGTATAGCAGCGGGGGTCTCCTACGAGCAGTACTTC. This gives the protein CASSIAAGVSYEQYF. This rearrangement joins TRBV19 to TRBJ2-7, with 8 nucleotides matching TRBD2. The J segment lost 0 bases and the V segment lost 1 base, leaving 2 bases of the junction unmatched. CDR3 length: 15 residues. Per the germline V gene, CDR1 is LNHDA and CDR2 is SQIVND (reference sequence).

The chain couples TRBV12-5 to TRBJ1-1; D remains unclear. The CDR3 sequence is 15 residues long. The V and J ends lost 0 bases and 0 bases respectively, with 8 bases between them. Per germline, CDR1 LGHNT and CDR2 FRNRAP. The CDR3 nucleotides are TGTGCTAGTGGTTTGGTGCTGGGCCTGAACACTGAAGCTTTCTTT. Encoded protein: CASGLVLGLNTEAFF.